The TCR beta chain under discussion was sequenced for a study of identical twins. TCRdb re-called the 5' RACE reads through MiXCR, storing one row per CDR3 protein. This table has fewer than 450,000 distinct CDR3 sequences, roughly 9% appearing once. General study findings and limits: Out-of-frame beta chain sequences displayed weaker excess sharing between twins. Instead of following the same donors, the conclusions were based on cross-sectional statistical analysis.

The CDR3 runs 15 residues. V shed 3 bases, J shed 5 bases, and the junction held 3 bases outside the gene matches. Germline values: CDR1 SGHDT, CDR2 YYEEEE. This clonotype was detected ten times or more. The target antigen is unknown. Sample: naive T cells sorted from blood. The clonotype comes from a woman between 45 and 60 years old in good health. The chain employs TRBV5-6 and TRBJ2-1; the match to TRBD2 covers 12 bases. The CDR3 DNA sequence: TGTGCCAGCAGCTCGCTAGCGGGAGGGGACAATGAGCAGTTCTTC. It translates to CASSSLAGGDNEQFF.